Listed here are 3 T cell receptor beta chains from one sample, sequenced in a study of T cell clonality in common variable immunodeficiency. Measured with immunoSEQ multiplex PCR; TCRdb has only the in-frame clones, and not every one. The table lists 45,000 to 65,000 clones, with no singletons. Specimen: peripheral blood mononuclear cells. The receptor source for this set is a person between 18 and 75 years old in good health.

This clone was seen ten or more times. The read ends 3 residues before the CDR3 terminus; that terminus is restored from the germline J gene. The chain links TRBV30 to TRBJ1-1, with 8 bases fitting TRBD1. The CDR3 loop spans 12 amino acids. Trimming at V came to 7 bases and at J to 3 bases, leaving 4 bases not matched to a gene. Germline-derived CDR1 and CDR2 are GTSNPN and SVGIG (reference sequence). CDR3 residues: CALQGGYTEAFF. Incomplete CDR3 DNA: TGTGCCTTACAGGGGGGTTACACTGAA.

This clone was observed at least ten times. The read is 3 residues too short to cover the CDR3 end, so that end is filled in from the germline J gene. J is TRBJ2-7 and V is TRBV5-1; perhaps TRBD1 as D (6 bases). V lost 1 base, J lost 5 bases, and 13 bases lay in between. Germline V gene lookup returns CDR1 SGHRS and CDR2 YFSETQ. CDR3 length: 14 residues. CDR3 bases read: TGCGCCAGCAGCTTGTTTCCAGGGGCGGACGAG. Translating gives CASSLFPGADE. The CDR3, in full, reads CASSLFPGADEQYF. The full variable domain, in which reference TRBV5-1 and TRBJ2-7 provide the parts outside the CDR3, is KAGVTQTPRYLIKTRGQQVTLSCSPISGHRSVSWYQQTPGQGLQFLFEYFSETQRNKGNFPGRFSGRQFSNSRSEMNVSTLELGDSALYLCASSLFPGADEQYFGPGTRLTVT.

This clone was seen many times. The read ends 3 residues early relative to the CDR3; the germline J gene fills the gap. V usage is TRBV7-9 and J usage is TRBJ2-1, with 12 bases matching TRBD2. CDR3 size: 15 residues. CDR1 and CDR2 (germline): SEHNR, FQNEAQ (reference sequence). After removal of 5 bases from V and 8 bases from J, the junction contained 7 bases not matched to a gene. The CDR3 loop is CASSLLAGGPHEQFF. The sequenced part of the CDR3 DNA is TGTGCCAGCAGCCTTCTAGCGGGGGGGCCTCATGAG.